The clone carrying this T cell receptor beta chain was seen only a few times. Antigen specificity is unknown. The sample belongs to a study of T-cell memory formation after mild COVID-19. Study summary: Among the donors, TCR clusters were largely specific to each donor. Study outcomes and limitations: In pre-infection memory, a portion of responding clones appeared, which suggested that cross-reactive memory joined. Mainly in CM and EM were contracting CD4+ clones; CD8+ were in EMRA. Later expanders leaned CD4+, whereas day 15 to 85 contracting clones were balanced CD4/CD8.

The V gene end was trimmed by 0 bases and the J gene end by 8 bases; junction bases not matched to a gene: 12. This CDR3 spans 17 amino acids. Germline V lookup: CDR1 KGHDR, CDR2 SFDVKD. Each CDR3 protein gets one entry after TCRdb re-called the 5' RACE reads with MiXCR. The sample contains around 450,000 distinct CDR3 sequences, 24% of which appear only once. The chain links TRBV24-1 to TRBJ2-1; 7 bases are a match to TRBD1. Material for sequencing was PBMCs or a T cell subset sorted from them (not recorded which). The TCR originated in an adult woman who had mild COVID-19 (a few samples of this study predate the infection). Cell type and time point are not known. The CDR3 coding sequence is TGTGCCACCAGTGATTTGAGAGGGGGCCCCTTTATGTATGAGCAGTTCTTC. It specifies CATSDLRGGPFMYEQFF.